The entry that follows covers one TCR beta chain sequence. The V gene lost 4 bases and the J gene lost 0 bases, with 10 bases spanning the gap. CDR3 length equals 14 residues. Per the germline V gene, CDR1 is SQVTM and CDR2 is ANQGSEA. This entry is derived from a study of blood T cell repertoires in COVID-19. Study information: Italy, Spain and the United States were the sources of the convalescent and acute COVID-19 samples. Sources were T cells, B-cell-depleted T cells, or PBMCs; the material itself was cDNA or gDNA.

In the original analysis: Scientists estimated how many nucleated cells there were by amplifying reference gene primers. The table came from immunoSEQ multiplex PCR; TCRdb's copy has only in-frame clones and leaves some out. V, J and clone size derive from that table, while D and trimming were established from the DNA sequence. The repertoire holds 98,000 or so clones, just over 85% seen once, with approximately 12% in the top ten. The TCR originated in a woman aged 60-70 years in a cohort sampled during active or convalescent COVID-19. The chain uses TRBV29-1 and TRBJ1-5; D is ambiguous. Sequencing was carried out using peripheral blood. The CDR3 DNA is TGCAGCGTTGCTGACGGGGATAGCAATCAGCCCCAGCATTTT. This encodes CSVADGDSNQPQHF.